Below are 28 T cell receptor beta chains sequenced from a single sample in a study of cytomegalovirus exposure and HLA in healthy donors. The PCR had 60 Vbeta and 13 Jbeta primers. The method was immunoSEQ multiplex PCR; TCRdb's version includes in-frame clones alone and lacks a portion of them. This repertoire shows 150,000 to 200,000 clones, 70% to 90% found once; its top ten account for 0.85% to 1%. Sequenced input: PBMCs. All receptors derive from a woman in her thirties in good health and CMV-seronegative.

This clone was counted a single time. J is TRBJ1-5 and V is TRBV11-2; perhaps TRBD1 as D (6 bases). Trimming removed 0 bases at V and 2 bases at J, with 11 bases between. Germline CDR1 SGHAT, CDR2 FQNNGV. The CDR3 spans 16 residues. The CDR3 is CASSLDQGTGNQPQHF. CDR3 sequence (DNA): TGTGCCAGCAGCTTAGATCAGGGGACGGGCAATCAGCCCCAGCATTTT.

The chain couples TRBV7-8 to TRBJ2-7; TRBD2 aligns across 7 bases. The germline V gene encodes CDR1 SGHVS and CDR2 FQNEAQ. The CDR3 length is 15 residues. Trimming at V came to 5 bases and at J to 3 bases, leaving 10 bases not matched to a gene. The CDR3 DNA is TGTGCCAGCAGCCAGAGGGAGGGAGTGAACTACGAGCAGTACTTC. This codes for CASSQREGVNYEQYF.

The chain joins TRBV7-9 to TRBJ2-1; 9 nucleotides align to TRBD2. Germline CDR1 and CDR2: SEHNR and FQNEAQ (reference sequence). The trim removed 2 bases at V and 6 bases at J, leaving 11 bases unmatched. The CDR3 extends over 17 amino acids. CDR3 bases: TGTGCCAGCAGCTTATTAGCGGGGGACCACATGGGCAATGAGCAGTTCTTC. Amino acid sequence: CASSLLAGDHMGNEQFF. The full variable domain, in which reference TRBV7-9 and TRBJ2-1 provide the parts outside the CDR3, is DTGVSQNPRHKITKRGQNVTFRCDPISEHNRLYWYRQTLGQGPEFLTYFQNEAQLEKSRLLSDRFSAERPKGSFSTLEIQRTEQGDSAMYLCASSLLAGDHMGNEQFFGPGTRLTVL.

This chain uses TRBV15 with TRBJ1-2, with a tentative D call TRBD1 (5 bases). Trimming shortened V by 0 bases and J by 1 base, and 9 bases separated the two germline ends. Germline CDR1 LNHNV, CDR2 YYDKDF (reference sequence). CDR3 length: 15 residues. CDR3 bases: TGTGCCACCAGCAGAGAGGGCCAGGGTAACTATGGCTACACCTTC. Translating gives CATSREGQGNYGYTF.

This chain links TRBV7-9 with TRBJ2-3, with D maybe TRBD2 (7 bases). Trimming took off 3 bases at V and 4 bases at J, with 20 bases between the two ends. The CDR3 is 17 amino acids. The germline gives CDR1 SEHNR, CDR2 FQNEAQ (reference sequence). CDR3 sequence: CASSFRRGGSVPDTQYF. For the CDR3, the DNA is TGTGCCAGCAGCTTTAGAAGGGGGGGGTCGGTTCCAGATACGCAGTATTTT.

J is TRBJ2-5 and V is TRBV27; 7 bases match TRBD2. With 6 bases clipped from V and 3 bases from J, the junction kept 10 bases outside the gene matches. In germline, CDR1 is MNHEY, CDR2 SMNVEV (reference sequence). The CDR3 contains 15 residues. Written as DNA, the CDR3 is TGTGCCAGCAGCTCCTCCAGCGGGATTAAAGAGACCCAGTACTTC. This translates into CASSSSSGIKETQYF.

The V call is TRBV10-3, the J call TRBJ2-7; D might be TRBD1 (5 bases). Germline CDR1 ENHRY, CDR2 SYGVKD. Trimming pared 2 bases from V and 3 bases from J, leaving 11 bases between. CDR3 length equals 14 residues. CDR3 bases: TGTGCCATCAGTGAGGAAAGGGGCAGCTACGAGCAGTACTTC. Its translation: CAISEERGSYEQYF.

A remark on this clone: The same CDR3 also results from other DNA sequences found in this sample. This chain joins TRBV7-3 and TRBJ2-7, with 7 bases identical to TRBD2. Germline V gives CDR1 SGHTA, CDR2 FQGTGA. CDR3 length equals 13 residues. The V segment lost 5 bases and the J segment 9 bases; nucleotides outside the gene matches: 10. The DNA of the CDR3 is TGTGCCAGCAGCCTCTATGGGGGGGAAAGGCAGTACTTC. Translating gives CASSLYGGERQYF.

V is TRBV6-5 and J is TRBJ2-5; D perhaps matches TRBD2 (6 bases). The end of the DNA is better explained by TRBJ2-7, so the J call may be wrong. Germline loops: CDR1 MNHEY, CDR2 SVGAGI. The CDR3 extends over 15 amino acids. This chain's CDR3 is CASSSLSGRSHEQYF. The CDR3 coding sequence is TGTGCCAGCAGCTCCCTATCAGGGAGGAGTCACGAGCAGTACTTC.

V is TRBV6-1 and J is TRBJ2-1; TRBD1 aligns across 7 bases. V shed 6 bases, J shed 6 bases, and the junction held 5 bases outside the gene matches. The CDR3 length is 13 residues. Germline CDR1 reads MNHNS; CDR2 reads SASEGT. CDR3 in amino acids: CASSLTGTNEQFF. CDR3 sequence (DNA): TGTGCCAGCAGCCTGACAGGGACCAATGAGCAGTTCTTC.

This sequence joins TRBV27 and TRBJ2-7; unclear D gene. CDR1 and CDR2 (germline): MNHEY, SMNVEV (reference sequence). The CDR3 consists of 13 residues. V dropped 3 bases and J dropped 5 bases, with 11 bases sitting between them. CDR3: CASSFDFTHEQYF. The CDR3 DNA follows: TGTGCCAGCAGTTTTGACTTCACCCACGAGCAGTACTTC.

The chain links TRBV7-9 to TRBJ2-7; 10 bases fit TRBD2. The CDR3 has 16 amino acids. Losses at the gene ends were 1 base for V and 1 base for J; bases not matched to a gene: 4. CDR1 and CDR2 from the germline V gene are SEHNR and FQNEAQ (reference sequence). The CDR3 nucleotides are TGTGCCAGCAGCTTAGGCGGGACTAGCGTTTCCTACGAGCAGTACTTC. This codes for CASSLGGTSVSYEQYF.

V and J are TRBV28 and TRBJ2-5; 9 positions match TRBD1. CDR1 is MDHEN and CDR2 is SYDVKM in the germline V gene. V shed 7 bases and J 4 bases; nucleotides not matched to a gene: 4. The CDR3 is made up of 13 amino acids. CDR3 in amino acids: CASKGTGRETQYF. The DNA of the CDR3 is TGTGCCAGCAAGGGGACAGGGAGAGAGACCCAGTACTTC.

The CDR3 sequence is CASSPKISEQYF. In DNA, the CDR3 is TGTGCCAGCAGCCCCAAGATCAGCGAGCAGTACTTC. This chain connects TRBV7-2 to TRBJ2-7; D gene unclear. The CDR3 contains 12 residues. The V end lost 5 bases, the J end lost 6 bases, and 11 bases lay between the germline ends. Germline assignment: CDR1 SGHTA and CDR2 FQGNSA. The variable domain in full, with the rest retrieved from reference TRBV7-2 and TRBJ2-7, is GAGVSQSPSNKVTEKGKDVELRCDPISGHTALYWYRQSLGQGLEFLIYFQGNSAPDKSGLPSDRFSAERTGGSVSTLTIQRTQQEDSAVYLCASSPKISEQYFGPGTRLTVT.

The chain couples TRBV10-1 to TRBJ2-1; 9 bases align to TRBD1. Germline V gene data show CDR1 as WNHNN and CDR2 as SYGVQD (reference sequence). The CDR3 has 17 residues. Trimming at V came to 0 bases and at J to 5 bases, leaving 8 bases not matched to a gene. The CDR3 bases are TGCGCCAGCAGTGAGTCTAGGGGACAGGGTTCCCACAATGAGCAGTTCTTC. It encodes CASSESRGQGSHNEQFF.

The V and J genes are TRBV5-1 and TRBJ1-1; D gene ambiguous. This CDR3 has 14 residues. Germline values: CDR1 SGHRS, CDR2 YFSETQ. The V and J ends lost 0 bases and 0 bases respectively, with 6 bases between them. The chain's CDR3 is CASSLDSMNTEAFF. The CDR3, as DNA: TGCGCCAGCAGCTTGGACAGCATGAACACTGAAGCTTTCTTT.

The V and J genes are TRBV15 and TRBJ2-7; 10 bases match TRBD1. This CDR3 is 17 amino acids long. The V segment lost 0 bases and the J segment 3 bases; nucleotides outside the gene matches: 8. In germline, CDR1 is LNHNV, CDR2 YYDKDF (reference sequence). CDR3 coding DNA: TGTGCCACCAGCAGAGATCTGGTTGGGACAGGGGTCTACGAGCAGTACTTC. As protein: CATSRDLVGTGVYEQYF.

This sequence joins TRBV27 and TRBJ1-2; TRBD1 is a possible D gene (6 bases). The germline CDR1 and CDR2 sequences are MNHEY and SMNVEV (reference sequence). The germline V and J ends were trimmed by 8 bases and 7 bases, with 14 bases remaining between them. CDR3 length equals 12 residues. The CDR3 coding sequence is TGTGCCAGCCTATCGGGGGGCTCTGGCTACACCTTC. This codes for CASLSGGSGYTF.

This chain connects TRBV10-3 to TRBJ2-1, with 9 bases identical to TRBD2. J lost 5 bases, V lost 3 bases, and 5 bases had no gene match. The CDR3 is 15 residues long. CDR1 is ENHRY, CDR2 SYGVKD, per germline. The CDR3 is CAISDKSSGNNEQFF. CDR3 bases: TGTGCCATCAGTGATAAGTCTAGCGGGAACAATGAGCAGTTCTTC.

The rearrangement joins TRBV27 to TRBJ2-3; 7 bases are a match to TRBD2. This CDR3 comprises 15 residues. The germline CDR1 and CDR2 sequences are MNHEY and SMNVEV (reference sequence). V gave up 2 bases and J gave up 2 bases; unmatched junction bases: 4. CDR3 loop: CASSLASGYTDTQYF. The CDR3 DNA sequence: TGTGCCAGCAGTTTAGCTAGCGGATACACAGATACGCAGTATTTT.

The chain combines TRBV27 with TRBJ2-5; 13 nucleotides match TRBD2. The CDR3 is 19 amino acids. The V and J ends lost 3 bases and 5 bases, in that order; junction bases with no gene match: 15. The germline gives CDR1 MNHEY, CDR2 SMNVEV (reference sequence). CDR3 coding DNA: TGTGCCAGCAGTTTTGCTAGACTAGCGGGAGGTCCAACGGGGGAGACCCAGTACTTC. Encoded protein: CASSFARLAGGPTGETQYF.

The chain joins TRBV29-1 to TRBJ2-3; 10 positions match TRBD2. Trimming at V came to 7 bases and at J to 1 base, leaving 5 bases not matched to a gene. The CDR3 spans 14 residues. Germline-derived CDR1 and CDR2 are SQVTM and ANQGSEA. CDR3 in amino acids: CSAALAGGTDTQYF. The CDR3 region has the DNA TGCAGCGCCGCCCTAGCGGGGGGCACAGATACGCAGTATTTT.

This clone was found once. The rearrangement uses TRBV4-1 and TRBJ2-2; 8 bases are shared with TRBD1. After removal of 4 bases from V and 6 bases from J, the junction contained 7 bases not matched to a gene. CDR3 length: 15 amino acids. Germline loops: CDR1 MGHRA, CDR2 YSYEKL. In DNA form, the CDR3 reads TGCGCCAGCAGCCTAATGGACAGGGCTTCCGGGGAGCTGTTTTTT. Translation gives CASSLMDRASGELFF.

The gene calls are TRBV5-6 and TRBJ2-3; D gene ambiguous. Germline V gene data show CDR1 as SGHDT and CDR2 as YYEEEE. Trimming took off 7 bases at V and 6 bases at J, with 12 bases between the two ends. There are 12 residues in the CDR3. Here the CDR3 DNA reads TGTGCCAGCGAAGAGGAGTCGGATACGCAGTATTTT. This codes for CASEEESDTQYF.

V usage is TRBV7-9 and J usage is TRBJ2-1, with 10 positions matching TRBD2. Per the germline V gene, CDR1 is SEHNR and CDR2 is FQNEAQ (reference sequence). V was pared by 5 bases and J by 9 bases, with 10 bases of the junction left unmatched. The CDR3 is 15 amino acids. DNA of the CDR3: TGTGCCAGCAGCCTAACTAGCGGGAATAGCGGTGAGCAGTTCTTC. Its protein product is CASSLTSGNSGEQFF.

In DNA, the CDR3 is TGTGCCAGTAGTCCACAGGGGGTATTGGAGCAGTTCTTC. Amino acid sequence: CASSPQGVLEQFF. The chain employs TRBV19 and TRBJ2-1; 8 nucleotides align to TRBD1. The germline V gene encodes CDR1 LNHDA and CDR2 SQIVND (reference sequence). V lost 5 bases and J lost 10; bases outside the gene matches: 7. This CDR3 is built from 13 residues.

This clone was counted a single time. The chain links TRBV29-1 to TRBJ2-7, with D possibly TRBD1 on 6 matching bases. Trimming removed 1 base from V and 0 bases from J, with 10 bases in between. The length of the CDR3 is 14 residues. Germline values: CDR1 SQVTM, CDR2 ANQGSEA. The CDR3 DNA reads TGCAGCGTTGAAGGTGGACAGAACTCCTACGAGCAGTACTTC. Translating gives CSVEGGQNSYEQYF.

The chain employs TRBV5-1 and TRBJ2-7, with 9 positions matching TRBD1. From germline, CDR1 is SGHRS and CDR2 YFSETQ. Losses at the gene ends were 0 bases for V and 5 bases for J; bases not matched to a gene: 6. CDR3 length: 15 amino acids. DNA of the CDR3: TGCGCCAGCAGCTTGGGTGGGACAGGGCCCAACGAGCAGTACTTC. Translated, it gives CASSLGGTGPNEQYF. The full variable domain, its missing parts supplied by reference TRBV5-1 and TRBJ2-7, is KAGVTQTPRYLIKTRGQQVTLSCSPISGHRSVSWYQQTPGQGLQFLFEYFSETQRNKGNFPGRFSGRQFSNSRSEMNVSTLELGDSALYLCASSLGGTGPNEQYFGPGTRLTVT.